The 3 T cell receptor beta chains listed next were all sequenced from one sample in a study of T cell responses to AZD1222 COVID-19 vaccine. Libraries were prepared by immunoSEQ multiplex PCR; TCRdb keeps only in-frame clonotypes and omits some of them. The sample yields 150,000 to 200,000 clones, 85% to 95% seen once. Material: peripheral blood, obtained on day 0 of AZD1222 vaccination. The receptor source for this set is an adult in good health.

The chain is built from TRBV12-3 or TRBV12-4 and TRBJ1-5, with unresolved D. V was clipped by 3 bases and J by 4 bases, with 7 bases between them. CDR3 length: 13 amino acids. DNA for the CDR3: TGTGCCAGCAGTTTCGGGCCAAATCAGCCCCAGCATTTT. This translates into CASSFGPNQPQHF.

This chain connects TRBV29-1 to TRBJ1-5; D is undetermined. This CDR3 spans 13 amino acids. Germline V gene sequence: CDR1 SQVTM, CDR2 ANQGSEA. V lost 4 bases and J lost 5, with 12 bases in between. As DNA, the CDR3 is TGCAGCGTTGCCGTAGGGCGGGATCAGCCCCAGCATTTT. Its translation: CSVAVGRDQPQHF.

The chain joins TRBV4-1 to TRBJ2-2, with 7 bases that match TRBD1. V trimming: 1 base; J trimming: 4 bases; junction bases outside the gene matches: 6. The germline V gene encodes CDR1 MGHRA and CDR2 YSYEKL. This CDR3 contains 16 residues. CDR3 nucleotide sequence: TGCGCCAGCAGCCAAGTGGGACAGACCTCCACCGGGGAGCTGTTTTTT. It is translated as CASSQVGQTSTGELFF.